The 6 T cell receptor beta chains in this list originate from one sample, sequenced in a study of shared clonotypes between healthy human individuals. Naive CD8 cells lacked CD45RO, underwent positive selection for CCR7 and left out terminally differentiated effector memory CD45RA+ cells. Measured with immunoSEQ multiplex PCR; TCRdb has only the in-frame clones, and not every one. The sample lists millions of clones, just under 95% occurring once. The material sequenced was naive CD8+ T cells sorted from blood. All receptors derive from a man younger than 35 in good health.

This chain uses TRBV11-3 with TRBJ2-2; weak D call: TRBD1 (5 bases). Per germline, CDR1 SGHNT and CDR2 YENEEA. The CDR3 runs to 15 residues. Trimming cost V 2 bases and J 4 bases, with 11 bases left between them. CDR3 residues: CASSLRYQGTGELFF. The CDR3 coding sequence is TGTGCCAGCAGCTTACGGTACCAGGGCACCGGGGAGCTGTTTTTT.

About this clone: The same CDR3 also results from other DNA sequences found in this sample. The rearrangement links TRBV9 to TRBJ2-7, with 9 bases aligning to TRBD2. This CDR3 contains 15 residues. V lost 0 bases, J lost 4 bases, and 5 bases stayed unmatched. Germline values: CDR1 SGDLS, CDR2 YYNGEE. CDR3 in DNA: TGTGCCAGCAGCGTAGGTTCCAGCGGGGGGTACGAGCAGTACTTC. Translated, it gives CASSVGSSGGYEQYF.

J is TRBJ2-2 and V is TRBV28, with 8 bases that match TRBD1. Trimming took 5 bases from V and 3 from J; bases not matched to a gene: 8. CDR1 and CDR2 (germline): MDHEN, SYDVKM. This CDR3 comprises 16 residues. The CDR3 loop reads CASSGLPGQDTGELFF. The CDR3 DNA follows: TGTGCCAGCAGTGGGCTACCGGGACAGGACACCGGGGAGCTGTTTTTT.

The rearrangement uses TRBV4-1 and TRBJ1-1, with D possibly matching TRBD1 (5 bases). Germline loops: CDR1 MGHRA, CDR2 YSYEKL. The germline V and J ends were trimmed by 1 base and 7 bases, with 13 bases remaining between them. This CDR3 has 14 residues. The CDR3 nucleotides are TGCGCCAGCAGCCAAGGTGGGACGGCCCGTGAAGCTTTCTTT. Translated: CASSQGGTAREAFF.

V usage is TRBV29-1 and J usage is TRBJ2-2; D ambiguous. This CDR3 is built from 12 residues. From germline, CDR1 is SQVTM and CDR2 ANQGSEA. Trimming shortened V by 5 bases and J by 1 base, and 5 bases separated the two germline ends. The CDR3 DNA reads TGCAGCGTTACGTGGAACACCGGGGAGCTGTTTTTT. Its protein is CSVTWNTGELFF.

Turning to this clone: Other nucleotide sequences from this sample produce the same CDR3. The chain joins TRBV7-9 to TRBJ2-7, with D possibly matching TRBD2 (5 bases). The CDR3 runs 13 residues. Germline-derived CDR1 and CDR2 are SEHNR and FQNEAQ (reference sequence). The V end lost 5 bases, the J end lost 3 bases, and 11 bases lay between the germline ends. Written as DNA, the CDR3 is TGTGCCAGCAGCCCCCCGGCGGGCTACGAGCAGTACTTC. Translation: CASSPPAGYEQYF.